The rows below give T cell receptor beta chains drawn from one sample of a study of blood T cell repertoires in COVID-19. TCRdb's copy holds only in-frame clones and misses some; the assay was immunoSEQ multiplex PCR. Seen here are under 200,000 clones, around 81% observed once, and the top ten hold 0.85% to 0.95%. Sequencing was carried out using peripheral blood. These TCRs come from a man between 60 and 75 years old with COVID-19, enrolled during active disease. Both conserved end residues are part of each CDR3. A D gene is named only where the DNA matches it firmly. Some rows mark clone size as missing; the rest say once, few, many or name a class of expanded clone.

>NA|TRBJ1-1|TRBV7-2|NA
CASSPHGGRAEAFF
TGTGCCAGCAGCCCCCATGGAGGGAGGGCTGAAGCTTTCTTT
>TRBD1|TRBJ1-2|TRBV3-1/TRBV3-2|many
CASSQGTGHGYTF
TGTGCCAGCAGCCAAGGGACAGGGCATGGCTACACCTTC
>NA|TRBJ1-2|TRBV4-1|once
CASSQDRGRGSLGGYTF
TGCGCCAGCAGCCAAGATCGTGGGAGGGGAAGTCTAGGAGGCTACACCTTC
>TRBD1|TRBJ2-6|TRBV11-2|NA
CASSSGQAIFSGANVLTF
TGTGCCAGCAGCTCGGGACAGGCGATTTTCTCTGGGGCCAACGTCCTGACTTTC
>NA|TRBJ2-2|TRBV7-3|NA
CASSFTRDTSNTGELFF
TGTGCCAGCAGCTTCACCCGGGACACCTCGAACACCGGGGAGCTGTTTTTT
>NA|TRBJ1-4|TRBV5-6|NA
CASSLDSRQEGGEKLFF
TGTGCCAGCAGCTTGGATTCCCGGCAAGAGGGGGGGGAAAAACTGTTTTTT
>TRBD1|TRBJ1-3|TRBV7-8|NA
CASGPDRALDTIYF
TGTGCCAGCGGCCCGGACAGGGCATTGGACACCATATATTTT
>TRBD2|TRBJ2-7|TRBV13|once
CASSLRTSGGEQYF
TGTGCCAGCAGCTTAAGGACGTCGGGGGGCGAGCAGTACTTC
>NA|TRBJ2-3|TRBV5-1|NA
CASSSGARADTQYF
TGCGCCAGCAGCTCAGGGGCGCGGGCAGATACGCAGTATTTT
>NA|TRBJ2-5|TRBV9|NA
CASSVAYGGRETQYF
TGTGCCAGCAGCGTAGCTTACGGGGGGCGAGAGACCCAGTACTTC
>NA|TRBJ1-3|TRBV7-9|NA
CASSLPGSFSGNTIYF
TGTGCCAGCAGCTTACCCGGGTCTTTCTCTGGAAACACCATATATTTT
>NA|TRBJ1-2|TRBV12-3/TRBV12-4|NA
CASSSDSLYGYTF
TGTGCCAGCAGCTCGGACAGCCTCTATGGCTACACCTTC
>TRBD1|TRBJ1-2|TRBV7-2|NA
CASSPDRDYYGYTF
TGTGCCAGCAGCCCAGACAGGGATTACTATGGCTACACCTTC
>TRBD1|TRBJ2-6|TRBV30|NA
CAWSFLGQGATGANVLTF
TGTGCCTGGAGTTTCTTAGGGCAGGGGGCTACTGGGGCCAACGTCCTGACTTTC
>NA|TRBJ1-2|TRBV19|NA
CATVKGQVNYGYTF
TGTGCCACCGTGAAGGGGCAAGTTAACTATGGCTACACCTTC
>NA|TRBJ2-1|TRBV5-1|NA
CASSQDTRSEQFF
TGCGCCAGCAGCCAGGACACCCGCAGTGAGCAGTTCTTC
>NA|TRBJ1-1|TRBV30|NA
CAWGMGQGRTEAFF
TGTGCCTGGGGGATGGGGCAGGGTCGGACTGAAGCTTTCTTT
>NA|TRBJ1-4|TRBV5-1|NA
CASSIGGREKLFF
TGCGCCAGCAGCATTGGGGGCCGAGAAAAACTGTTTTTT
>NA|TRBJ1-5|TRBV4-3|NA
CASSQDLAGGGGRSNQPQHF
TGCGCCAGCAGCCAAGACCTCGCGGGCGGGGGGGGCCGAAGCAATCAGCCCCAGCATTTT
>NA|TRBJ2-7|TRBV7-2|NA
CASSSRVEAYEQYF
TGTGCCAGCAGCTCTAGGGTGGAGGCCTACGAGCAGTACTTC
>TRBD1|TRBJ1-5|TRBV10-2|few
CASSDRTGASNQPQHF
TGCGCCAGCAGTGATAGGACAGGGGCGAGCAATCAGCCCCAGCATTTT
>NA|TRBJ1-1|TRBV3-1/TRBV3-2|NA
CASSQQGYAEAFF
TGTGCCAGCAGCCAACAGGGGTACGCTGAAGCTTTCTTT
>NA|TRBJ1-3|TRBV9|once
CASSVEGGGNTIYF
TGTGCCAGCAGCGTAGAGGGAGGAGGAAACACCATATATTTT
>NA|TRBJ1-1|TRBV27|NA
CASSFGVETTEAFF
TGTGCCAGCAGTTTCGGGGTGGAGACCACTGAAGCTTTCTTT
>TRBD2|TRBJ2-1|TRBV3-1/TRBV3-2|NA
CASSQVGTRTINEQFF
TGTGCCAGCAGCCAAGTGGGGACTAGGACCATAAATGAGCAGTTCTTC
>NA|TRBJ2-5|TRBV5-1|once
CASSLDRLRETQYF
TGCGCCAGCAGCCTTGACAGGTTGAGGGAGACCCAGTACTTC
>NA|TRBJ1-1|TRBV7-2|few
CASSPPWGGTAIGEAFF
TGTGCCAGCAGCCCTCCCTGGGGGGGGACCGCCATTGGTGAAGCTTTCTTT
>TRBD1|TRBJ1-2|TRBV5-8|NA
CASSPTWRTGGYYGYTF
TGTGCCAGCAGCCCCACCTGGAGGACAGGGGGATACTATGGCTACACCTTC
>NA|TRBJ1-5|TRBV6-5|NA
CASSPRQAGAEPQHF
TGTGCCAGCAGTCCCCGCCAGGCAGGGGCGGAGCCCCAGCATTTT
>TRBD2|TRBJ2-7|TRBV2|NA
CASGGDDEQYF
TGTGCCAGCGGGGGGGATGACGAGCAGTACTTC
>NA|TRBJ2-7|TRBV12-5|few
CASGSPFYEQYF
TGTGCTAGTGGTTCCCCCTTCTACGAGCAGTACTTC
>NA|TRBJ1-3|TRBV7-9|NA
CASSPDISGNTIYF
TGTGCCAGCAGCCCGGACATTTCTGGAAACACCATATATTTT
>NA|TRBJ1-5|TRBV7-2|NA
CASSLWAGSQPQHF
TGTGCCAGCAGCTTATGGGCGGGAAGTCAGCCCCAGCATTTT
>TRBD1|TRBJ1-4|TRBV4-3|NA
CASSQDSPRQGLGEKLFF
TGCGCCAGCAGCCAAGATTCCCCCCGACAGGGGCTCGGTGAAAAACTGTTTTTT
>NA|TRBJ2-1|TRBV5-4|few
CASSLAGVVYNEQFF
TGTGCCAGCAGCTTGGCAGGGGTGGTCTACAATGAGCAGTTCTTC
>NA|TRBJ1-4|TRBV28|NA
CASSLSPGVAYSGKLFF
TGTGCCAGCAGTTTAAGTCCGGGGGTAGCGTATTCAGGAAAACTGTTTTTT
>NA|TRBJ2-3|TRBV27|NA
CAGEEDTDTQYF
TGTGCCGGAGAGGAGGACACAGATACGCAGTATTTT
>TRBD1|TRBJ1-2|TRBV10-3|NA
CAISNPRDSTNYGYTF
TGTGCCATCTCTAATCCCCGGGACAGCACTAACTATGGCTACACCTTC
>NA|TRBJ1-3|TRBV5-1|NA
CASSQTLSSSGNTIYF
TGCGCCAGCAGCCAAACCTTAAGTAGCTCTGGAAACACCATATATTTT
>TRBD1|TRBJ1-5|TRBV3-1/TRBV3-2|once
CASSRDRIHQPQHF
TGTGCCAGCAGCCGGGACAGGATCCATCAGCCCCAGCATTTT
>NA|TRBJ2-7|TRBV28|NA
CATDSSTYEQYF
TGTGCCACGGACTCTTCTACCTACGAGCAGTACTTC
>TRBD1|TRBJ2-5|TRBV24-1|NA
CATSGDSQETQYF
TGTGCCACCAGTGGGGACAGCCAAGAGACCCAGTACTTC
>NA|TRBJ2-1|TRBV27|NA
CASSLSVSSSYNEQFF
TGTGCCAGCAGTTTATCGGTCTCGAGCTCCTACAATGAGCAGTTCTTC
>NA|TRBJ2-7|TRBV10-3|NA
CAISDTYEQYF
TGTGCCATCAGTGACACCTACGAGCAGTACTTC
>TRBD1|TRBJ1-3|TRBV19|NA
CASSTQDRAGNTIYF
TGTGCCAGTAGTACCCAGGACAGGGCTGGAAACACCATATATTTT
>NA|TRBJ1-5|TRBV3-1/TRBV3-2|NA
CASSHTGYQPQHF
TGTGCCAGCAGCCACACGGGTTATCAGCCCCAGCATTTT
>NA|TRBJ1-2|TRBV3-1/TRBV3-2|NA
CASSQAWQGLRGYTF
TGTGCCAGCAGCCAGGCGTGGCAGGGCCTCCGTGGCTACACCTTC